These T cell receptor beta chains were read from a single sample in a study of T cell responses to AZD1222 COVID-19 vaccine. Clones were read by immunoSEQ multiplex PCR, and TCRdb kept only the in-frame ones, dropping some. The repertoire includes some 92,000 clones, about 90% of them detected once, and 4% to 6% sits in the top ten. This material consisted of peripheral blood, taken on day 0 of MenACWY control vaccination. The receptor set was obtained from an adult in good health. Both conserved end residues are trimmed from each CDR3. D genes are given only for firm matches.

J gene: TRBJ2-7
CDR3 length: 13
V gene: TRBV7-2
D gene: TRBD2
CDR3 protein: ASSNLAGVSYEQY

J gene: TRBJ2-3
CDR3 length: 15
V gene: TRBV7-2
D gene: TRBD2
CDR3 protein: ASSLAPSGGNADTQY

J gene: TRBJ2-3
CDR3 length: 12
V gene: TRBV10-3
D gene: .
CDR3 protein: ATGGRAFPDTQY

J gene: TRBJ1-1
CDR3 length: 12
V gene: TRBV9
D gene: TRBD1
CDR3 protein: ASSAGGLGTEAF

J gene: TRBJ2-5
CDR3 length: 12
V gene: TRBV7-2
D gene: TRBD2
CDR3 protein: ASSPGLAGETQY

J gene: TRBJ2-2
CDR3 length: 13
V gene: TRBV5-4
D gene: TRBD1
CDR3 protein: ASSLDRGGTGELF

J gene: TRBJ2-7
CDR3 length: 14
V gene: TRBV6-6
D gene: TRBD1
CDR3 protein: ASSYSFGQEIYEQY

J gene: TRBJ1-5
CDR3 length: 15
V gene: TRBV6-1
D gene: .
CDR3 protein: ASSEQGGGRINQPQH

J gene: TRBJ2-2
CDR3 length: 15
V gene: TRBV28
D gene: TRBD2
CDR3 protein: ASSFSSGVDNTGELF

J gene: TRBJ1-3
CDR3 length: 14
V gene: TRBV10-3
D gene: TRBD1
CDR3 protein: AISEGETGAGNTIY

J gene: TRBJ1-1
CDR3 length: 15
V gene: TRBV28
D gene: TRBD1
CDR3 protein: ASSLTGGAGRGTEAF

J gene: TRBJ2-2
CDR3 length: 13
V gene: TRBV19
D gene: TRBD1
CDR3 protein: ASSVGQGYTGELF

J gene: TRBJ1-2
CDR3 length: 13
V gene: TRBV7-2
D gene: TRBD1
CDR3 protein: ASSAGDRGQDGYT

J gene: TRBJ1-1
CDR3 length: 12
V gene: TRBV11-2
D gene: .
CDR3 protein: ASSLVLWETEAF

J gene: TRBJ2-3
CDR3 length: 13
V gene: TRBV19
D gene: TRBD2
CDR3 protein: ASSILAGAGDTQY

J gene: TRBJ2-2
CDR3 length: 16
V gene: TRBV9
D gene: TRBD2
CDR3 protein: ASSRTTSGGADTGELF

J gene: TRBJ1-5
CDR3 length: 15
V gene: TRBV19
D gene: TRBD1
CDR3 protein: ASSIGGGGNSNQPQH

J gene: TRBJ2-7
CDR3 length: 11
V gene: TRBV6-5
D gene: .
CDR3 protein: ASSSGPSYEQY

J gene: TRBJ1-1
CDR3 length: 12
V gene: TRBV3-1/TRBV3-2
D gene: .
CDR3 protein: ASSQDWGFTEAF

J gene: TRBJ2-2
CDR3 length: 15
V gene: TRBV5-1
D gene: TRBD1
CDR3 protein: ASSLTGTGANTGELF

J gene: TRBJ1-5
CDR3 length: 15
V gene: TRBV10-3
D gene: TRBD1
CDR3 protein: AISESTGTGGNQPQH

J gene: TRBJ2-1
CDR3 length: 11
V gene: TRBV5-4
D gene: TRBD1
CDR3 protein: ASSGQGFNEQF

J gene: TRBJ2-7
CDR3 length: 13
V gene: TRBV4-1
D gene: .
CDR3 protein: ASSQDFGGAYEQY

J gene: TRBJ2-5
CDR3 length: 9
V gene: TRBV2
D gene: TRBD1
CDR3 protein: ASRQGETQY

J gene: TRBJ1-1
CDR3 length: 12
V gene: TRBV19
D gene: .
CDR3 protein: ASSIGGGWTEAF

J gene: TRBJ1-6
CDR3 length: 13
V gene: TRBV5-1
D gene: .
CDR3 protein: ASSLDRGENSPLH

J gene: TRBJ2-7
CDR3 length: 12
V gene: TRBV11-1
D gene: TRBD2
CDR3 protein: ASSPRGGLYEQY

J gene: TRBJ2-5
CDR3 length: 12
V gene: TRBV18
D gene: .
CDR3 protein: ASSPPRPNETQY

J gene: TRBJ2-5
CDR3 length: 11
V gene: TRBV5-1
D gene: .
CDR3 protein: ASSLSGEETQY

J gene: TRBJ1-1
CDR3 length: 9
V gene: TRBV6-5
D gene: .
CDR3 protein: ASSPNTEAF

J gene: TRBJ1-5
CDR3 length: 14
V gene: TRBV6-1
D gene: TRBD1
CDR3 protein: ASSEWGDRVDQPQH

J gene: TRBJ1-6
CDR3 length: 14
V gene: TRBV18
D gene: TRBD1
CDR3 protein: ASSPLTGGDDSPLH

J gene: TRBJ1-6
CDR3 length: 14
V gene: TRBV7-2
D gene: .
CDR3 protein: ASSFSTGRLGSPLH

J gene: TRBJ2-4
CDR3 length: 11
V gene: TRBV28
D gene: TRBD1
CDR3 protein: ATTQGGQNIQY

J gene: TRBJ1-6
CDR3 length: 12
V gene: TRBV6-1
D gene: .
CDR3 protein: ASSDRQNNSPLH

J gene: TRBJ1-1
CDR3 length: 13
V gene: TRBV5-6
D gene: TRBD1
CDR3 protein: ASSTTGGWGTEAF

J gene: TRBJ2-7
CDR3 length: 12
V gene: TRBV19
D gene: .
CDR3 protein: ASSGPNDPYEQY

J gene: TRBJ2-7
CDR3 length: 14
V gene: TRBV5-1
D gene: TRBD2
CDR3 protein: ASSGISGRASYEQY

J gene: TRBJ1-4
CDR3 length: 11
V gene: TRBV15
D gene: .
CDR3 protein: ATRVGGNEKLF

J gene: TRBJ1-6
CDR3 length: 13
V gene: TRBV13
D gene: .
CDR3 protein: ASSLGPGGNSPLH

J gene: TRBJ1-2
CDR3 length: 11
V gene: TRBV7-9
D gene: .
CDR3 protein: ASSLAAGNGYT

J gene: TRBJ1-1
CDR3 length: 12
V gene: TRBV3-1/TRBV3-2
D gene: .
CDR3 protein: ASSPSDSATEAF

J gene: TRBJ2-3
CDR3 length: 13
V gene: TRBV18
D gene: .
CDR3 protein: ASSPGIKPVDTQY

J gene: TRBJ1-5
CDR3 length: 10
V gene: TRBV29-1
D gene: TRBD1
CDR3 protein: SVRQGGQPQH

J gene: TRBJ1-5
CDR3 length: 12
V gene: TRBV3-1/TRBV3-2
D gene: .
CDR3 protein: ASSHGGNGQPQH

J gene: TRBJ1-5
CDR3 length: 13
V gene: TRBV5-1
D gene: .
CDR3 protein: ASSLEGRGDQPQH

J gene: TRBJ2-5
CDR3 length: 12
V gene: TRBV28
D gene: TRBD2
CDR3 protein: ASRGGTVQETQY